Listed below are T cell receptor beta chains from one sample, sequenced in a study of Graves' ophthalmopathy and Graves' hyperthyroidism. TCRdb fed the multiplex PCR reads into MiXCR, producing one record per CDR3 protein. The profile shows roughly 1.1 million distinct CDR3 sequences, about 40% of them singletons. Sequencing was carried out using peripheral blood or thyroid tissue (not recorded which). The origin of the receptors is an adult man with Graves' hyperthyroidism. The conserved cysteine and the conserved F or W are not part of the CDR3 here. The order of the fields is V gene, CDR3 protein.

TRBV12-3/TRBV12-4,ASSPDRTGGYEKLF
TRBV29-1,SVDPTVSGNEKLF
TRBV5-1,ASSWGDRDYTEAF
TRBV4-3,ASSQDRSDSYEQY
TRBV5-8,ASSYKTAQETQY
TRBV11-3,ASSATGRVRFHQPQH
TRBV2,ASSEGAYEKLF
TRBV10-2,ASSDDRGARSQPQH
TRBV20-1,SATGQPVGTQH
TRBV9,ASSWGQGAIFGEAF
TRBV11-2,ASSLVTGSDGYT
TRBV7-2,ASSLRGHSNQPQH
TRBV24-1,ATRGEDGYT
TRBV5-4,ASSSEGASGYYGYT
TRBV7-9,ASSPTRASGQVYGYT
TRBV29-1,SVGVGDDAF
TRBV7-2,ASSQPDMGFVFTEAF
TRBV2,ASRREWGETQY
TRBV20-1,SARMGGTNTEAF
TRBV6-5,ASSLTHITGELF
TRBV20-1,SAKYSGSGTYEQY
TRBV9,ASSAQGGNYGYT
TRBV10-2,ASSESRSGGTGELF
TRBV12-3/TRBV12-4,ASSFLGQQGGKLF
TRBV12-3/TRBV12-4,ASSLAGGAVEQY
TRBV29-1,SIPGTEDTESF
TRBV6-5,ASSETIGGFGQPQH
TRBV7-9,ASSRGDGFYGYT